The 20 T cell receptor beta chains reported below all come from one sample, sequenced in a study of T-cell reconstitution after alpha-beta-depleted transplantation in children. A TCRbeta library incorporating unique molecular identifiers was prepared. TCRdb re-derived calls from the PCR reads in MiXCR, one entry per CDR3 protein. The sample gives 400,000 to 500,000 distinct CDR3 sequences, roughly 10% of which show up once; approximately 5% is in the top ten. The input for sequencing was PBMCs from the stem cell graft donor, taken from the stem cell graft. These receptors were collected from a human donor who donated a stem cell graft to a child with acute myeloid leukemia.

This clonotype was counted only a few times. The chain couples TRBV5-6 to TRBJ2-5; D uncertain. Per the germline V gene, CDR1 is SGHDT and CDR2 is YYEEEE. The CDR3 loop spans 15 amino acids. V was shortened by 2 bases and J by 5 bases, with 16 bases between the two germline ends. The CDR3 sequence is CASSFGREGAETQYF. In DNA, the CDR3 is TGTGCCAGCAGCTTCGGAAGGGAAGGTGCGGAGACCCAGTACTTC. The variable domain in full, completed from reference TRBV5-6 and TRBJ2-5, reads DAGVTQSPTHLIKTRGQQVTLRCSPKSGHDTVSWYQQALGQGPQFIFQYYEEEERQRGNFPDRFSGHQFPNYSSELNVNALLLGDSALYLCASSFGREGAETQYFGPGTRLLVL.

The table lists this clonotype with many counts. The CDR3 DNA sequence: TGTGCCAGCAGCTTGGGACCTGACAATGAGCAGTTCTTC. This gives the protein CASSLGPDNEQFF. The chain carries TRBV7-3 and TRBJ2-1; tentatively, D is TRBD1 or TRBD2 (5 bases each). V was clipped by 3 bases and J by 5 bases, with 8 bases between them. Germline CDR1 and CDR2: SGHTA and FQGTGA. The CDR3 is 13 amino acids. The entire variable domain, with the rest obtained from reference TRBV7-3 and TRBJ2-1, is as follows: GAGVSQTPSNKVTEKGKYVELRCDPISGHTALYWYRQSLGQGPEFLIYFQGTGAADDSGLPNDRFFAVRPEGSVSTLKIQRTERGDSAVYLCASSLGPDNEQFFGPGTRLTVL.

This rearrangement joins TRBV7-2 to TRBJ2-3; perhaps TRBD2 as D (5 bases). This CDR3 contains 14 residues. Germline V gene lookup returns CDR1 SGHTA and CDR2 FQGNSA. The V and J ends lost 5 bases and 6 bases respectively, with 15 bases between them. The CDR3 here is CASSKGLTFDTQYF. The CDR3 DNA reads as TGTGCCAGCAGCAAAGGACTTACGTTTGATACGCAGTATTTT.

This clonotype was seen many times. The J gene is TRBJ2-3, the V gene TRBV7-2, with 9 bases that match TRBD1. Unmatched junction bases numbered 6, after V lost 7 bases and J lost 1 base. The CDR3 covers 15 residues. Germline CDR1 reads SGHTA; CDR2 reads FQGNSA. The CDR3 sequence: CASTVQGAGTDTQYF. The CDR3 bases are TGTGCCAGCACCGTACAGGGGGCTGGCACAGATACGCAGTATTTT. The full variable domain, rest sourced from reference TRBV7-2 and TRBJ2-3, is GAGVSQSPSNKVTEKGKDVELRCDPISGHTALYWYRQSLGQGLEFLIYFQGNSAPDKSGLPSDRFSAERTGGSVSTLTIQRTQQEDSAVYLCASTVQGAGTDTQYFGPGTRLTVL.

This clonotype was seen at least ten times. The chain recombines TRBV7-2 with TRBJ2-3; D might be TRBD2 (6 bases). The CDR3 totals 15 residues. V was trimmed by 5 bases and J by 0 bases, leaving 12 bases between them. Germline V CDR1 and CDR2: SGHTA, FQGNSA. CDR3 in amino acids: CASSLDYTSTDTQYF. The CDR3 nucleotides read TGTGCCAGCAGCCTGGACTACACCAGCACAGATACGCAGTATTTT.

CDR3 sequence (DNA): TGCGCCAGCAGCTCCGGGGACACCGTGAACACTGAAGCTTTCTTT. It codes for CASSSGDTVNTEAFF. The chain is built from TRBV5-1 and TRBJ1-1; D might be TRBD1 (6 bases). The germline V gene encodes CDR1 SGHRS and CDR2 YFSETQ. The CDR3 length is 15 residues. The V and J ends lost 3 bases and 0 bases respectively, with 12 bases between them. The variable domain in full, completed from reference TRBV5-1 and TRBJ1-1, reads KAGVTQTPRYLIKTRGQQVTLSCSPISGHRSVSWYQQTPGQGLQFLFEYFSETQRNKGNFPGRFSGRQFSNSRSEMNVSTLELGDSALYLCASSSGDTVNTEAFFGQGTRLTVV.

This clonotype was seen at least ten times. V is TRBV9 and J is TRBJ2-2; D might be TRBD1 or TRBD2, each matching 6 bases. Germline V gives CDR1 SGDLS, CDR2 YYNGEE. V gave up 5 bases and J gave up 4 bases, with 15 bases separating them. This CDR3 region has 15 residues. The CDR3 loop reads CASSAGGSFTGELFF. The CDR3, as DNA: TGTGCCAGCAGTGCCGGGGGCAGTTTCACCGGGGAGCTGTTTTTT.

This clonotype occurred many times. The chain combines TRBV20-1 with TRBJ1-5; possible D gene TRBD1, 6 bases. The CDR3 totals 11 residues. Per the germline V gene, CDR1 is DFQATT and CDR2 is SNEGSKA (reference sequence). Trimming stripped 6 bases from V and 11 bases from J, with 14 bases between. CDR3 bases: TGCAGTGCCGGGGGGCCCGTGGCCCAGCATTTT. Translation gives CSAGGPVAQHF.

This clonotype was observed a handful of times. This chain links TRBV29-1 with TRBJ2-2, with 7 nucleotides matching TRBD1. The CDR3 is made up of 14 amino acids. Germline CDR1 reads SQVTM; CDR2 reads ANQGSEA. The V and J ends lost 7 bases and 5 bases, in that order; junction bases with no gene match: 10. CDR3 DNA sequence: TGCAGCGCCCACCTACAGGGGTATACCGGGGAGCTGTTTTTT. Its protein is CSAHLQGYTGELFF.

The rearrangement links TRBV10-3 to TRBJ2-7, with D maybe TRBD1 (6 bases). CDR3 length: 15 residues. Germline lookup yields CDR1 ENHRY and CDR2 SYGVKD. Trimming cost V 5 bases and J 2 bases, with 16 bases left between them. The DNA for the CDR3 is TGTGCCATCAGTTCCCCCCGGGACACCCCCTACGAGCAGTACTTC. Protein: CAISSPRDTPYEQYF.

This chain joins TRBV12-3 or TRBV12-4 and TRBJ1-1, with 7 positions matching TRBD1. This CDR3 spans 14 amino acids. The V and J ends lost 4 bases and 1 base, in that order; junction bases with no gene match: 3. The CDR3 loop reads CASSYQGGNTEAFF. CDR3 nucleotides: TGTGCCAGCAGTTACCAGGGGGGGAACACTGAAGCTTTCTTT.

The chain joins TRBV11-2 to TRBJ1-5, with 9 bases that match TRBD1. Losses at the gene ends were 3 bases for V and 1 base for J; bases not matched to a gene: 10. Germline CDR1 reads SGHAT; CDR2 reads FQNNGV. The CDR3 covers 18 residues. The CDR3, as DNA: TGTGCCAGCAGCTTTGGGACAGGGAGCGGTTGGAGCAATCAGCCCCAGCATTTT. Translated: CASSFGTGSGWSNQPQHF.

This clonotype was seen many times. The chain joins TRBV6-5 to TRBJ2-4; 7 positions match TRBD1. The CDR3 has 11 residues. The V gene end was trimmed by 5 bases and the J gene end by 12 bases; junction bases not matched to a gene: 4. Germline-derived CDR1 and CDR2 are MNHEY and SVGAGI. CDR3 nucleotides: TGTGCCAGCAGTAGGGACAGTCATCAGTACTTC. Protein: CASSRDSHQYF.

This clonotype was picked up many times. This chain joins TRBV5-5 and TRBJ2-1, with D possibly TRBD2 on 6 matching bases. The germline V and J ends were trimmed by 7 bases and 8 bases, with 16 bases remaining between them. The CDR3 runs 13 residues. CDR1 and CDR2 (germline): SGHKS, YYEKEE (reference sequence). The CDR3 protein is CASRLLGGDEQFF. CDR3 coding DNA: TGTGCCAGCCGACTCTTAGGAGGGGATGAGCAGTTCTTC.

This sequence joins TRBV19 and TRBJ1-6; TRBD1 is a possible D gene (5 bases). Germline V gene data show CDR1 as LNHDA and CDR2 as SQIVND (reference sequence). The germline V and J ends were trimmed by 7 bases and 7 bases, with 17 bases remaining between them. This CDR3 contains 15 residues. Here the CDR3 reads CASTSTGTVNSPLHF. The CDR3 nucleotides read TGTGCCAGTACTAGCACCGGGACGGTGAATTCACCCCTCCACTTT.

The chain couples TRBV20-1 to TRBJ2-1; D unresolved. CDR3 size: 11 residues. The V gene lost 6 bases and the J gene lost 10 bases, with 13 bases spanning the gap. The germline V gene encodes CDR1 DFQATT and CDR2 SNEGSKA (reference sequence). For the CDR3, the DNA is TGCAGTGCCCTAACCCAACCGGAGCAGTTCTTC. It encodes CSALTQPEQFF.

This sequence joins TRBV12-3 or TRBV12-4 and TRBJ2-7, with 7 bases identical to TRBD2. The junction had 6 bases not matched to a gene; V was cut back by 4 bases and J by 9 bases. The length of the CDR3 is 12 residues. CDR3 sequence (DNA): TGTGCCAGCAGTTGGGGGGGGGACCGGCAGTACGTC. It codes for CASSWGGDRQYV.

This clonotype was counted a few times. This chain uses TRBV5-1 with TRBJ2-4; D is uncertain. This CDR3 region has 11 residues. Between the trimmed V and J ends, which lost 0 bases and 7 bases, there was a span of 2 bases. In germline, CDR1 is SGHRS, CDR2 YFSETQ. The CDR3 loop is CASSLDNIQYF. The CDR3 coding sequence is TGCGCCAGCAGCTTGGACAACATTCAGTACTTC.

The chain uses TRBV20-1 and TRBJ1-1; a weak D match, TRBD1 (6 bases). Per the germline V gene, CDR1 is DFQATT and CDR2 is SNEGSKA (reference sequence). V was shortened by 3 bases and J by 1 base, with 12 bases between the two germline ends. CDR3 size: 14 residues. The CDR3 coding sequence is TGCAGTGCTAGGCGGGGGGCGCGGAACACTGAAGCTTTCTTT. Translating it yields CSARRGARNTEAFF.

The V and J genes are TRBV30 and TRBJ2-5, with D hard to call. The V gene's germline CDR1 is GTSNPN and CDR2 SVGIG (reference sequence). Trimming cost V 0 bases and J 2 bases, with 4 bases left between them. This CDR3 region has 12 residues. CDR3 nucleotides: TGTGCCTGGAGTGTATCTCAAGAGACCCAGTACTTC. Protein: CAWSVSQETQYF.